This TCR beta chain is from a study of OX40 agonist ivuxolimab in advanced cancers. The table came from immunoSEQ multiplex PCR; TCRdb's copy has only in-frame clones and leaves some out. The top ten hold about 2.4% of the sample, which has about 93,000 clones, 91% seen once. This material consisted of CD4+ or CD8+ T cells sorted from blood, taken in a trial of the OX40 agonist ivuxolimab. The TCR was taken from an adult with an advanced solid tumor such as melanoma, head and neck, liver or kidney cancer.

The CDR3 reads CASTERTGAGGNEQFF. The DNA for the CDR3 is TGTGCCAGCACCGAGAGGACAGGGGCCGGTGGCAATGAGCAGTTCTTC. V is TRBV28 and J is TRBJ2-1; 9 nucleotides agree with TRBD1. V lost 7 bases, J lost 6 bases, and 13 bases stayed unmatched. Germline CDR1 and CDR2: MDHEN and SYDVKM. This CDR3 has 16 residues.